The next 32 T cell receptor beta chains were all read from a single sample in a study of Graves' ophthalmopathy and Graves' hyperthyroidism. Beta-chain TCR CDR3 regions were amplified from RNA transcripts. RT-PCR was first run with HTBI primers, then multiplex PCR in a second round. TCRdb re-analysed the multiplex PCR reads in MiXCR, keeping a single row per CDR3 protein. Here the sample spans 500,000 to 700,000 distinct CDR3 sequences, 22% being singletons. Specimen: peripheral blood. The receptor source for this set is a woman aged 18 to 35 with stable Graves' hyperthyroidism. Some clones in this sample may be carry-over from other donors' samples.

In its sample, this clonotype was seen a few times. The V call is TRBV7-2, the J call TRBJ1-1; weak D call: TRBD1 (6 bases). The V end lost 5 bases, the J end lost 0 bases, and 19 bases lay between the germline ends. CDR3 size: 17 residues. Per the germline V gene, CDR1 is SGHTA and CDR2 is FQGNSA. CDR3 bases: TGTGCCAGCAGCCTCACAACAGGGAGGGCCTTGAACACTGAAGCTTTCTTT. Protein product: CASSLTTGRALNTEAFF.

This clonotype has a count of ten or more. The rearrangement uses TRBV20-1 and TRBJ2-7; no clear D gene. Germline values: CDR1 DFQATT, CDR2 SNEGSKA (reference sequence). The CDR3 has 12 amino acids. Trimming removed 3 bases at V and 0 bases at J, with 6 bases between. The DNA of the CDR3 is TGCAGTGCTAGCACACACTCCTACGAGCAGTACTTC. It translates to CSASTHSYEQYF.

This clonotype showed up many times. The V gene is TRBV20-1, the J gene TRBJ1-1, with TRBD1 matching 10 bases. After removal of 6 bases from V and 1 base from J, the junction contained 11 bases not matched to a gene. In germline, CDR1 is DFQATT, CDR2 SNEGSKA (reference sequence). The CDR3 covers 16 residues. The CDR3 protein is CSAYDAGTGENTEAFF. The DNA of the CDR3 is TGCAGTGCCTACGACGCCGGGACAGGGGAGAACACTGAAGCTTTCTTT.

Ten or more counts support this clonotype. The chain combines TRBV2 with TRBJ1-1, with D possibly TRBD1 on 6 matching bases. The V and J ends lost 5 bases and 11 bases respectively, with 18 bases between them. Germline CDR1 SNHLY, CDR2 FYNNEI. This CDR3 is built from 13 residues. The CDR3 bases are TGTGCCAGCAGTTACCGGGACACCAAGTGGGCTTTCTTT. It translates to CASSYRDTKWAFF.

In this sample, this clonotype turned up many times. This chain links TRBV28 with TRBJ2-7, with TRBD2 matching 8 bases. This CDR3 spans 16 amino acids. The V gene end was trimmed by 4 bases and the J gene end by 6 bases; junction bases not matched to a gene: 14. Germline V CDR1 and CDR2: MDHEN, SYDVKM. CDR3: CASSSPRTSSFTEQYF. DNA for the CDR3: TGTGCCAGCAGTTCGCCTCGGACTAGCAGTTTCACCGAGCAGTACTTC.

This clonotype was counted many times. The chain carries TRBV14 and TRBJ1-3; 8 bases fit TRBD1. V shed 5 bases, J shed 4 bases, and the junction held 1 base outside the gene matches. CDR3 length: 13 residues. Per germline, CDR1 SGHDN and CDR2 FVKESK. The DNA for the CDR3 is TGTGCCAGCAGCTGGGACAGGGGAAACACCATATATTTT. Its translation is CASSWDRGNTIYF.

This CDR3 is CASSLSGQGDSYEQYF. DNA of the CDR3: TGTGCCAGCAGTTTATCCGGACAGGGGGACTCCTACGAGCAGTACTTC. The chain has TRBV27 and TRBJ2-7, with TRBD1 matching 10 bases. This CDR3 spans 16 amino acids. The V gene's germline CDR1 is MNHEY and CDR2 SMNVEV (reference sequence). The V and J ends lost 0 bases and 0 bases, in that order; junction bases with no gene match: 2.

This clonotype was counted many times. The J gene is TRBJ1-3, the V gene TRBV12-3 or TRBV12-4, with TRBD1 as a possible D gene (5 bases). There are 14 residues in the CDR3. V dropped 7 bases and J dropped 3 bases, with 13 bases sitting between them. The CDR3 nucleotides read TGTGCCAGCACCTCTGGGGGGGGTGGAAACACCATATATTTT. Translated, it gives CASTSGGGGNTIYF.

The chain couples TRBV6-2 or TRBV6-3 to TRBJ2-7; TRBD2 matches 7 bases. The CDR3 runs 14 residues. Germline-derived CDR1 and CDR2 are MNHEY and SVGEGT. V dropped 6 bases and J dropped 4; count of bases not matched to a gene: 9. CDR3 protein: CASRSGGGRYEQYF. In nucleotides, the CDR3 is TGTGCCAGCAGATCGGGTGGCGGGAGATACGAGCAGTACTTC.

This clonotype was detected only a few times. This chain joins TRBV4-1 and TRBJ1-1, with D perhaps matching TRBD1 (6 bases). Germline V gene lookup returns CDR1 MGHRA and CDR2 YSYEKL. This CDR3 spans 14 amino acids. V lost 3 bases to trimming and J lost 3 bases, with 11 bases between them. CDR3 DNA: TGCGCCAGCAGCCAGGACAGACATTACACTGAAGCTTTCTTT. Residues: CASSQDRHYTEAFF.

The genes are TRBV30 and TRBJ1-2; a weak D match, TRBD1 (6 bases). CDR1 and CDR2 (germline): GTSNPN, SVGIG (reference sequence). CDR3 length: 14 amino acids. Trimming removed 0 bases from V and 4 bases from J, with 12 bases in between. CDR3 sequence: CAWSVGVGGYGYTF. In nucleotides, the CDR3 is TGTGCCTGGAGTGTTGGGGTAGGGGGCTATGGCTACACCTTC. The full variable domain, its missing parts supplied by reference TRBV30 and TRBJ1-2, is SQTIHQWPATLVQPVGSPLSLECTVEGTSNPNLYWYRQAAGRGLQLLFYSVGIGQISSEVPQNLSASRPQDRQFILSSKKLLLSDSGFYLCAWSVGVGGYGYTFGSGTRLTVV.

CDR3 bases: TGTGCCAGCAGCTTATTAGGGGGAACCTATGGCTACACCTTC. Translated, it gives CASSLLGGTYGYTF. The chain carries TRBV7-2 and TRBJ1-2, with D possibly TRBD1 on 6 matching bases. CDR3 length: 14 amino acids. Germline CDR1 reads SGHTA; CDR2 reads FQGNSA. With 2 bases removed from V and 4 bases from J, the gap between germline ends came to 11 bases.

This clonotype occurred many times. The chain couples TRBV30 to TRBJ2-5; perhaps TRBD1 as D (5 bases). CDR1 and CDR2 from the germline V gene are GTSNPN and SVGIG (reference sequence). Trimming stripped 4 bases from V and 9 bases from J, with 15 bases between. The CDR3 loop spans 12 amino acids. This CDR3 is CAWNGDKGAQYF. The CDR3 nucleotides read TGTGCCTGGAATGGAGACAAAGGGGCCCAGTACTTC.

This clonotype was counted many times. Written as DNA, the CDR3 is TGTGCCAGCAGCCAGGACCTAGCGGGAGAGGAGACCCAGTACTTC. Amino acids: CASSQDLAGEETQYF. The rearrangement joins TRBV14 to TRBJ2-5; TRBD2 matches 10 bases. V was pared by 3 bases and J by 5 bases, with 6 bases of the junction left unmatched. Germline CDR1 SGHDN, CDR2 FVKESK. This CDR3 is built from 15 residues.

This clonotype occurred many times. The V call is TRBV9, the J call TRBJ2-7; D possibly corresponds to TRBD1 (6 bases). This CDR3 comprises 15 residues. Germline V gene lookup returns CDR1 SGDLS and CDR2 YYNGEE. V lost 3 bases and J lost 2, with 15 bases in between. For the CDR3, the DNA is TGTGCCAGCAGCGAGGACGGACAGAATGCCTACGAGCAGTACTTC. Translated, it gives CASSEDGQNAYEQYF.

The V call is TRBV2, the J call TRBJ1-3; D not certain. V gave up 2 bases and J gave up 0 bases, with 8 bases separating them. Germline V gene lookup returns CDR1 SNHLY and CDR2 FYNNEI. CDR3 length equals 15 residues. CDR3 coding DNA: TGTGCCAGCAGTGAACAGCAAAGCTCTGGAAACACCATATATTTT. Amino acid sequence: CASSEQQSSGNTIYF.

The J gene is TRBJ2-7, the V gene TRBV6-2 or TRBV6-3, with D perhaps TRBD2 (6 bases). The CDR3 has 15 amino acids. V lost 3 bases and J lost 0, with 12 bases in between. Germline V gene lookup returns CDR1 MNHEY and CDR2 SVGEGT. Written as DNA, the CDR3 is TGTGCCAGCAGTTATAGCGGTTCTTACTCCTACGAGCAGTACTTC. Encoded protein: CASSYSGSYSYEQYF.

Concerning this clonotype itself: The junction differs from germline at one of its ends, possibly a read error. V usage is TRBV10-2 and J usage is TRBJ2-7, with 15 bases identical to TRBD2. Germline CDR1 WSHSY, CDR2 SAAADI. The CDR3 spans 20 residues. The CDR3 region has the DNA TGCGCCACCATGTCTGTGTCGGGACTAGCGGGAGGCTTGGTAATCTACGAGCAGGACTTC. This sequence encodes CATMSVSGLAGGLVIYEQDF.

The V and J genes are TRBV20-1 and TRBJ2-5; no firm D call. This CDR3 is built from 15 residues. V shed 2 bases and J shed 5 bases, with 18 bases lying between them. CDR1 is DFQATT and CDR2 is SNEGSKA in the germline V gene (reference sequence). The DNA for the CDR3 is TGCAGTGCTAGATTGGCCAGCCTCCCTGGGGAGACCCAGTACTTC. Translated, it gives CSARLASLPGETQYF.

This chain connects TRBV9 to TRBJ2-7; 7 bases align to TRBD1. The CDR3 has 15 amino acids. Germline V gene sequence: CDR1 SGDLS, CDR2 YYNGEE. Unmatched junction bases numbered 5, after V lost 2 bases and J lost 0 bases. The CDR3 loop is CASSVSGGSSYEQYF. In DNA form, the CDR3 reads TGTGCCAGCAGCGTGTCAGGGGGAAGCTCCTACGAGCAGTACTTC.

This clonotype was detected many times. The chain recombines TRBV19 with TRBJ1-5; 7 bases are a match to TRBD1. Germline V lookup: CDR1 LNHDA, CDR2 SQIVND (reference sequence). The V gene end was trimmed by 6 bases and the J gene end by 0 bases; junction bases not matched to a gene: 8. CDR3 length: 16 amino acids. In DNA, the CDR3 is TGTGCCAGTAGACGGACAGGCCTTTATAGCAATCAGCCCCAGCATTTT. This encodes CASRRTGLYSNQPQHF.

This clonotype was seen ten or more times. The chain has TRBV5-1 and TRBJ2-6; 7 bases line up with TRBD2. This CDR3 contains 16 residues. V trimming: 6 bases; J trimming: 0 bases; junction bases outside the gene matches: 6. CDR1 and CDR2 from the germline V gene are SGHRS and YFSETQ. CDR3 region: CASMEGGLSGANVLTF. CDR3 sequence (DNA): TGCGCCAGCATGGAGGGAGGGCTCTCTGGGGCCAACGTCCTGACTTTC.

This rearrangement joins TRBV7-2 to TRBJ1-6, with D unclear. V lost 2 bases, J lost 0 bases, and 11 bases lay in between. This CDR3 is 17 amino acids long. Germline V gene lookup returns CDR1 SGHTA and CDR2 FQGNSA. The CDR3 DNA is TGTGCCAGCAGCTTACGGAGGCGTAGCTCCTATAATTCACCCCTCCACTTT. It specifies CASSLRRRSSYNSPLHF.

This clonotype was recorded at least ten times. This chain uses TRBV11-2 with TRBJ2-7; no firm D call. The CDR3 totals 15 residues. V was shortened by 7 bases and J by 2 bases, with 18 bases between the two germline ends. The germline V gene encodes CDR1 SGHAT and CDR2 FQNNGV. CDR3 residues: CASTLLPAFPYEQYF. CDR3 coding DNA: TGTGCCAGCACCCTACTCCCTGCCTTCCCCTACGAGCAGTACTTC.

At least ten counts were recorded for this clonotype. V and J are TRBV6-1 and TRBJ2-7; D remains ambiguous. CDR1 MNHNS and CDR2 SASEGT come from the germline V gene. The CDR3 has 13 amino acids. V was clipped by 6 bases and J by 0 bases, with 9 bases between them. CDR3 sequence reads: CASREIGSYEQYF. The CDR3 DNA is TGTGCCAGCAGGGAAATCGGCTCCTACGAGCAGTACTTC.

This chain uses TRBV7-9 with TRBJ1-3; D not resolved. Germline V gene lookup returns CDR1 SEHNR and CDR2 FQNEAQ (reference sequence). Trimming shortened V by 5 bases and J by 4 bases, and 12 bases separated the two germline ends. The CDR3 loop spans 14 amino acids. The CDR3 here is CASSPSVGGNTIYF. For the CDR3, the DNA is TGTGCCAGCAGCCCTAGCGTGGGCGGAAACACCATATATTTT.

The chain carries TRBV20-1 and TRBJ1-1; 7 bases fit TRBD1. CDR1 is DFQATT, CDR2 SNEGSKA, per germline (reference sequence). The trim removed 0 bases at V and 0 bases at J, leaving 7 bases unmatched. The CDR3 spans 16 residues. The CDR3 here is CSARDLTGQMNTEAFF. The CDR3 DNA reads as TGCAGTGCTAGAGACTTAACGGGACAGATGAACACTGAAGCTTTCTTT.

The CDR3 region has the DNA TGTGCCAGCAGCTTATCCATGAAGATCGGGACCCAGTACTTC. This gives the protein CASSLSMKIGTQYF. The rearrangement joins TRBV7-2 to TRBJ2-5; D ambiguous. The ends were cut back, 2 bases at V and 7 bases at J, with 14 bases in the middle. The CDR3 loop spans 14 amino acids. CDR1 is SGHTA and CDR2 is FQGNSA in the germline V gene.

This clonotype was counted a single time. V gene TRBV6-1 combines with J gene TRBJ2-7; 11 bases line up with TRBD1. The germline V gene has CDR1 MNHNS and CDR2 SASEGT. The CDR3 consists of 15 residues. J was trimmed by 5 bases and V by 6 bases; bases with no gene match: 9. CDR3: CASRITGTGGDEQYF. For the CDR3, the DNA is TGTGCCAGCAGGATAACCGGGACAGGGGGTGACGAGCAGTACTTC.

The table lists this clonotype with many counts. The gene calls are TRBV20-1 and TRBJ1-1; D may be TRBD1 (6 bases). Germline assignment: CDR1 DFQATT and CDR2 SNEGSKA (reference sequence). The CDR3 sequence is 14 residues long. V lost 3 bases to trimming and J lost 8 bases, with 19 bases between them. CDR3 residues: CSASPHRGVSEAFF. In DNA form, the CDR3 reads TGCAGTGCTAGCCCGCATAGGGGGGTTTCCGAAGCTTTCTTT.

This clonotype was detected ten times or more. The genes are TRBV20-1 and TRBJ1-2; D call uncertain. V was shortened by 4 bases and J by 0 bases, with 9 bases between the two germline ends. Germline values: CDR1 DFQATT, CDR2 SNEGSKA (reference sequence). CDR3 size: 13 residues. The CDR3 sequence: CSATREANYGYTF. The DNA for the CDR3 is TGCAGTGCTACTAGGGAGGCTAACTATGGCTACACCTTC.

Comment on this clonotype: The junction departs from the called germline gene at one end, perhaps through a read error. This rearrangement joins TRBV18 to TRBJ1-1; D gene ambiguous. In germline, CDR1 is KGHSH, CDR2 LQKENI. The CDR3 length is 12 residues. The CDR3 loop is CASSPRNTEASF. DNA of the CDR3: TGTGCCAGCTCACCACGGAACACTGAAGCTTCCTTT. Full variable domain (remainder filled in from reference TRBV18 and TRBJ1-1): NAGVMQNPRHLVRRRGQEARLRCSPMKGHSHVYWYRQLPEEGLKFMVYLQKENIIDESGMPKERFSAEFPKEGPSILRIQQVVRGDSAAYFCASSPRNTEASFGQGTRLTVV.